Shown below are 29 T cell receptor beta chains from a single sample sequenced in a study of cytomegalovirus exposure and HLA in healthy donors. 13 Jbeta primers and 60 Vbeta primers were used for the PCR. Assay used: immunoSEQ multiplex PCR; TCRdb lists only in-frame clones, some missing. This sample has about 88,000 clones, with 75% to 90% found just once. The sequenced sample consisted of PBMCs. The receptors come from a man in his late teens or twenties in good health and CMV-seronegative.

This clone was seen a few times. This chain uses TRBV29-1 with TRBJ1-1; D is perhaps TRBD1 (5 bases). Germline values: CDR1 SQVTM, CDR2 ANQGSEA. The CDR3 is made up of 13 amino acids. V dropped 5 bases and J dropped 4 bases, with 14 bases sitting between them. CDR3 sequence reads: CSVKDGGATEAFF. The DNA of the CDR3 is TGCAGCGTTAAGGACGGTGGGGCCACTGAAGCTTTCTTT. Full variable domain (rest looked up from reference TRBV29-1 and TRBJ1-1): SAVISQKPSRDICQRGTSLTIQCQVDSQVTMMFWYRQQPGQSLTLIATANQGSEATYESGFVIDKFPISRPNLTFSTLTVSNMSPEDSSIYLCSVKDGGATEAFFGQGTRLTVV.

V is TRBV7-6 and J is TRBJ2-1; 8 bases match TRBD1. The V segment lost 5 bases and the J segment 10 bases; nucleotides outside the gene matches: 10. The CDR3 extends over 14 amino acids. The germline V gene encodes CDR1 SGHVS and CDR2 FNYEAQ. CDR3 bases: TGTGCCAGCAGCCAGGGGGCACTAGTTTCGGAGCAGTTCTTC. The encoded protein is CASSQGALVSEQFF.

This clone was recorded a few times. The V call is TRBV29-1, the J call TRBJ2-1; 7 nucleotides match TRBD2. Losses at the gene ends were 4 bases for V and 3 bases for J; bases not matched to a gene: 3. CDR3 length equals 13 residues. Looked up from germline, CDR1 is SQVTM and CDR2 is ANQGSEA. Here the CDR3 reads CSVVGGSYNEQFF. The CDR3 DNA is TGCAGCGTTGTCGGCGGGAGCTACAATGAGCAGTTCTTC.

The chain joins TRBV29-1 to TRBJ1-1, with 9 bases fitting TRBD1. Germline V CDR1 and CDR2: SQVTM, ANQGSEA. The CDR3 has 12 amino acids. Losses at the gene ends were 4 bases for V and 5 bases for J; bases not matched to a gene: 2. CDR3: CSVGDRATEAFF. CDR3 DNA sequence: TGCAGCGTTGGGGACAGGGCGACTGAAGCTTTCTTT.

The V call is TRBV29-1, the J call TRBJ2-1, with D possibly TRBD1 on 5 matching bases. Germline CDR1 SQVTM, CDR2 ANQGSEA. CDR3 length: 15 amino acids. V lost 4 bases and J lost 5, with 18 bases in between. CDR3 region: CSVVFIQGNDNEQFF. CDR3 DNA: TGCAGCGTTGTTTTCATTCAGGGTAACGACAATGAGCAGTTCTTC.

The chain's CDR3 is CASSSLTGELFF. The CDR3 DNA reads as TGTGCCAGCAGTTCCCTAACCGGGGAGCTGTTTTTT. The V call is TRBV27, the J call TRBJ2-2; D ambiguous. The V end was cut by 4 bases, the J end by 5 bases, with 5 bases between. Germline V gene data show CDR1 as MNHEY and CDR2 as SMNVEV (reference sequence). This CDR3 is 12 amino acids long.

This clone has a single count. The rearrangement links TRBV28 to TRBJ2-5; 8 bases match TRBD1. J gave up 11 bases and V 8 bases, and 13 bases lay outside the gene matches. The germline gives CDR1 MDHEN, CDR2 SYDVKM. The CDR3 loop spans 13 amino acids. The CDR3: CASWTGPNGEQYF. CDR3 in DNA: TGTGCCAGCTGGACAGGGCCCAACGGAGAGCAGTACTTC.

The genes are TRBV5-4 and TRBJ1-4; 8 nucleotides align to TRBD1. The V gene end was trimmed by 5 bases and the J gene end by 7 bases; junction bases not matched to a gene: 10. The CDR3 has 15 amino acids. Germline V gene data show CDR1 as SGHNT and CDR2 as YYREEE (reference sequence). The CDR3 nucleotides are TGTGCCAGCAGTCGAGGACAGGGTTCGGTTGAAAAACTGTTTTTT. Encoded protein: CASSRGQGSVEKLFF.

This clone showed up just once. This chain's CDR3 is CASSLTSGLYEQYF. The CDR3 DNA sequence: TGTGCCAGCAGCTTAACCTCAGGGCTCTACGAGCAGTACTTC. The chain is built from TRBV7-8 and TRBJ2-5, with D tentatively TRBD1 (5 bases). The J call may not be correct, given that the DNA end is closer to TRBJ2-7. CDR1 SGHVS and CDR2 FQNEAQ come from the germline V gene. The CDR3 covers 14 residues.

This chain connects TRBV11-3 to TRBJ2-1, with 9 nucleotides matching TRBD1. V was clipped by 5 bases and J by 4 bases; unmatched bases: 3. The CDR3 runs to 14 residues. Germline CDR1 is SGHNT and CDR2 is YENEEA. In DNA, the CDR3 is TGTGCCAGCAGCCCCGGGACAGGGTACAATGAGCAGTTCTTC. This encodes CASSPGTGYNEQFF.

The J gene is TRBJ2-7, the V gene TRBV2, with 12 bases that match TRBD1. The V gene end was trimmed by 8 bases and the J gene end by 4 bases; junction bases not matched to a gene: 6. The CDR3 extends over 14 amino acids. The germline CDR1 and CDR2 sequences are SNHLY and FYNNEI. CDR3 in amino acids: CASGPGQGAYEQYF. The CDR3 DNA reads TGTGCCAGCGGGCCGGGACAGGGGGCGTACGAGCAGTACTTC. Together with reference TRBV2 and TRBJ2-7, the CDR3 gives the full variable domain: EPEVTQTPSHQVTQMGQEVILRCVPISNHLYFYWYRQILGQKVEFLVSFYNNEISEKSEIFDDQFSVERPDGSNFTLKIRSTKLEDSAMYFCASGPGQGAYEQYFGPGTRLTVT.

This clone was observed once. This chain uses TRBV27 with TRBJ2-3; D is perhaps TRBD1 (6 bases). Germline V gene sequence: CDR1 MNHEY, CDR2 SMNVEV (reference sequence). The CDR3 length is 18 residues. The V end lost 5 bases, the J end lost 1 base, and 22 bases lay between the germline ends. This CDR3 reads CASSPTSLGGVGTDTQYF. CDR3 nucleotides: TGTGCCAGCAGTCCGACCTCACTAGGGGGTGTGGGCACAGATACGCAGTATTTT.

DNA for the CDR3: TGTGCCAGCAGTTCCAACAGGGGCTGGGAGCAGTACTTC. Amino acids: CASSSNRGWEQYF. The chain recombines TRBV6-5 with TRBJ2-7, with 7 bases identical to TRBD1. The CDR3 has 13 residues. V was pared by 4 bases and J by 7 bases, with 7 bases of the junction left unmatched. Germline CDR1 is MNHEY and CDR2 is SVGAGI.

This clone was counted a single time. This rearrangement joins TRBV6-1 to TRBJ1-2, with D perhaps matching TRBD1 (5 bases). Germline V gene lookup returns CDR1 MNHNS and CDR2 SASEGT. This CDR3 is 14 amino acids long. V lost 6 bases, J lost 6 bases, and 17 bases lay in between. The CDR3 here is CASRGQSASDGYTF. CDR3 bases: TGTGCCAGCAGAGGACAATCAGCGTCGGATGGCTACACCTTC.

The CDR3 DNA sequence: TGTGCCAGCAGTTACGGGGGGTGGGGCTACCGGGCCGAGCAGTACTTC. Its translation is CASSYGGWGYRAEQYF. The chain carries TRBV6-5 and TRBJ2-7; TRBD2 is a possible D gene (6 bases). The CDR3 totals 16 residues. Germline values: CDR1 MNHEY, CDR2 SVGAGI. With 2 bases removed from V and 6 bases from J, the gap between germline ends came to 20 bases.

This sequence joins TRBV13 and TRBJ2-1; D is perhaps TRBD2 (5 bases). Germline lookup yields CDR1 PRHDT and CDR2 FYEKMQ (reference sequence). CDR3 length equals 16 residues. Deletions cut 1 base from V and 5 bases from J, with 15 bases between. CDR3 protein: CASSLVPGSKDNEQFF. In nucleotides, the CDR3 is TGTGCCAGCAGCTTAGTCCCGGGAAGTAAGGACAATGAGCAGTTCTTC.

This CDR3 reads CASSGLGGWRNEQYF. In DNA form, the CDR3 reads TGTGCCAGTAGTGGTTTGGGGGGATGGAGGAACGAGCAGTACTTC. The gene calls are TRBV19 and TRBJ2-5; possible D gene TRBD2, 6 bases. The DNA end favors TRBJ2-7, so the J call may be wrong. The CDR3 spans 15 residues. Per the germline V gene, CDR1 is LNHDA and CDR2 is SQIVND (reference sequence).

V and J are TRBV6-5 and TRBJ1-5; TRBD1 agrees at 8 bases. The CDR3 totals 14 residues. Trimming cost V 6 bases and J 9 bases; bases outside gene matches: 10. CDR1 and CDR2 from the germline V gene are MNHEY and SVGAGI. The CDR3 protein is CASSRDRGLRPQHF. The CDR3 bases are TGTGCCAGCAGCCGCGACAGGGGATTACGGCCCCAGCATTTT.

This clone came up once. In DNA form, the CDR3 reads TGCGCCAGCAGCTTGATGAGGTCCACAGATACGCAGTATTTT. Amino acids: CASSLMRSTDTQYF. The chain recombines TRBV5-1 with TRBJ2-3; D remains ambiguous. The CDR3 sequence is 14 residues long. Germline values: CDR1 SGHRS, CDR2 YFSETQ. Between the trimmed V and J ends, which lost 1 base and 2 bases, there was a span of 8 bases.

The chain uses TRBV19 and TRBJ2-1; 9 bases agree with TRBD1. The V segment lost 4 bases and the J segment 7 bases; nucleotides outside the gene matches: 8. This CDR3 is built from 15 residues. Germline V lookup: CDR1 LNHDA, CDR2 SQIVND (reference sequence). The CDR3 nucleotides read TGTGCCAGTAGTACCGGGACAGGGTTCGGGAATGAGCAGTTCTTC. This gives the protein CASSTGTGFGNEQFF. The whole variable domain, filled in from reference TRBV19 and TRBJ2-1, reads DGGITQSPKYLFRKEGQNVTLSCEQNLNHDAMYWYRQDPGQGLRLIYYSQIVNDFQKGDIAEGYSVSREKKESFPLTVTSAQKNPTAFYLCASSTGTGFGNEQFFGPGTRLTVL.

A few counts support this clone. CDR3 sequence: CASSFGGSQDTQYF. The CDR3 DNA follows: TGTGCCAGCAGCTTTGGCGGGAGCCAAGATACGCAGTATTTT. The chain combines TRBV11-3 with TRBJ2-3; 7 bases agree with TRBD2. Germline CDR1 and CDR2: SGHNT and YENEEA. V gave up 3 bases and J gave up 5 bases; unmatched junction bases: 5. This CDR3 has 14 amino acids.

This chain joins TRBV28 and TRBJ2-7; 7 nucleotides align to TRBD1. With 6 bases clipped from V and 4 bases from J, the junction kept 18 bases outside the gene matches. Germline-derived CDR1 and CDR2 are MDHEN and SYDVKM. The CDR3 spans 17 residues. The CDR3: CASSSAQGPGLRYEQYF. In DNA form, the CDR3 reads TGTGCCAGCAGCTCGGCACAGGGGCCCGGACTGAGATACGAGCAGTACTTC. The full variable domain, completed using reference TRBV28 and TRBJ2-7, is DVKVTQSSRYLVKRTGEKVFLECVQDMDHENMFWYRQDPGLGLRLIYFSYDVKMKEKGDIPEGYSVSREKKERFSLILESASTNQTSMYLCASSSAQGPGLRYEQYFGPGTRLTVT.

The chain couples TRBV4-1 to TRBJ2-7; D possibly corresponds to TRBD1 (5 bases). Trimming pared 0 bases from V and 0 bases from J, leaving 12 bases between. CDR3 length: 16 residues. Germline V gives CDR1 MGHRA, CDR2 YSYEKL. The CDR3 DNA follows: TGCGCCAGCAGCCAAGAACCAGGGTTGCCCTCCTACGAGCAGTACTTC. This encodes CASSQEPGLPSYEQYF.

The CDR3 loop reads CASSPRGNQPQHF. In nucleotides, the CDR3 is TGTGCCAGCTCACCTCGGGGGAATCAGCCCCAGCATTTT. The J gene is TRBJ1-5, the V gene TRBV18; TRBD1 is a possible D gene (5 bases). Trimming shortened V by 3 bases and J by 4 bases, and 7 bases separated the two germline ends. CDR3 size: 13 residues. From germline, CDR1 is KGHSH and CDR2 LQKENI. The full variable domain, with the rest looked up from reference TRBV18 and TRBJ1-5, is NAGVMQNPRHLVRRRGQEARLRCSPMKGHSHVYWYRQLPEEGLKFMVYLQKENIIDESGMPKERFSAEFPKEGPSILRIQQVVRGDSAAYFCASSPRGNQPQHFGDGTRLSIL.

The DNA of the CDR3 is TGTGCCAGCAGTTTATTGTCCAGGGGTGGTAACTATGGCTACACCTTC. Amino acids: CASSLLSRGGNYGYTF. This rearrangement joins TRBV28 to TRBJ1-2, with D possibly matching TRBD1 (6 bases). Germline CDR1 reads MDHEN; CDR2 reads SYDVKM. The CDR3 is 16 residues long. The V end lost 1 base, the J end lost 1 base, and 13 bases lay between the germline ends.

The gene calls are TRBV4-2 and TRBJ2-2; 11 bases line up with TRBD2. Germline trimming cut 4 bases from V and 6 bases from J; bases unmatched to any gene: 10. The CDR3 contains 17 residues. The germline V gene has CDR1 LGHNA and CDR2 YNFKEQ. The CDR3 bases are TGTGCCAGCAGCCTTCCCACGGTAGCGGGAGGGCCCGGGGAGCTGTTTTTT. This translates into CASSLPTVAGGPGELFF.

The V and J genes are TRBV28 and TRBJ1-1; D remains ambiguous. There are 14 residues in the CDR3. V gave up 7 bases and J gave up 0 bases, with 12 bases separating them. From germline, CDR1 is MDHEN and CDR2 SYDVKM. The CDR3, as DNA: TGTGCCAGCACCTATCAAATCATGAACACTGAAGCTTTCTTT. Residues: CASTYQIMNTEAFF.

The V gene is TRBV5-6, the J gene TRBJ2-1; no firm D call. Germline V lookup: CDR1 SGHDT, CDR2 YYEEEE. Trimming cost V 1 base and J 6 bases, with 11 bases left between them. This CDR3 is built from 14 residues. CDR3 DNA: TGTGCCAGCAGCTTGACGTTGTTGGCCAATGAGCAGTTCTTC. Amino acid sequence: CASSLTLLANEQFF.

This rearrangement joins TRBV29-1 to TRBJ1-2, with unresolved D. CDR1 and CDR2 from the germline V gene are SQVTM and ANQGSEA. The CDR3 spans 15 residues. V lost 5 bases and J lost 7, with 23 bases in between. For the CDR3, the DNA is TGCAGCGTTCAAAGTCCGGTCGGGTTTATTTCTGGCTACACCTTC. This encodes CSVQSPVGFISGYTF.